This note documents a single T cell receptor beta chain sequence. Germline V lookup: CDR1 MGHRA, CDR2 YSYEKL. The CDR3 sequence is 20 residues long. V dropped 1 base and J dropped 1 base, with 24 bases sitting between them. The sample originates from a study of blood T cell repertoires in COVID-19. As originally analysed: The authors estimated nucleated cell counts from reference gene primer amplification. Here immunoSEQ multiplex PCR was the method, and the copy in TCRdb shows in-frame clones only, minus some. Clonal size and the V and J genes are those of that table, whereas D and trimming came from the DNA. The profile covers 68,000 or so clones, with around 91% appearing a single time and under 0.65% taken by the ten largest.

Sequenced material: peripheral blood. The TCR sequence derives from a man in his fifties or sixties with COVID-19, enrolled during active disease. The genes are TRBV4-1 and TRBJ2-3; perhaps TRBD1 as D (6 bases). The CDR3 sequence: CASSQVRVITGTKGTDTQYF. The CDR3 nucleotides are TGCGCCAGCAGCCAAGTTAGGGTAATAACGGGGACAAAGGGCACAGATACGCAGTATTTT.